Each of the 30 T cell receptor beta chains below was sequenced from the same sample in a study of control samples from healthy donors and cancer patients. The data were produced by immunoSEQ multiplex PCR, yet TCRdb's version contains in-frame clones alone and is incomplete. The data show more than 150,000 clones, with approximately 90% seen just once and 0.68% held by the top ten. The sequenced sample consisted of blood. These receptors came from a woman aged 25-40 years in good health.

The chain employs TRBV28 and TRBJ2-5, with TRBD2 matching 10 bases. In germline, CDR1 is MDHEN, CDR2 SYDVKM. V dropped 5 bases and J dropped 5; count of bases not matched to a gene: 11. The CDR3 sequence is 16 residues long. The CDR3 region has the DNA TGTGCCAGCAGTATGGGGGCTAGCGGGAGTAGGGAGACCCAGTACTTC. It is translated as CASSMGASGSRETQYF.

The rearrangement links TRBV6-1 to TRBJ1-2; maybe TRBD1 (5 bases). CDR1 is MNHNS and CDR2 is SASEGT in the germline V gene. CDR3 length: 15 amino acids. V lost 3 bases, J lost 1 base, and 12 bases lay in between. The CDR3 sequence: CASSDPHGGNYGYTF. CDR3 bases: TGTGCCAGCAGTGACCCCCATGGGGGTAACTATGGCTACACCTTC.

The chain has TRBV11-2 and TRBJ2-2; D tentatively fits TRBD1 or TRBD2 (5 bases each). Germline V lookup: CDR1 SGHAT, CDR2 FQNNGV. The CDR3 covers 14 residues. V lost 5 bases to trimming and J lost 5 bases, with 12 bases between them. CDR3 nucleotides: TGTGCCAGCAGCCCGGGACCGGAGACCGGGGAGCTGTTTTTT. This encodes CASSPGPETGELFF.

This clone came up once. The chain carries TRBV29-1 and TRBJ1-3; D is perhaps TRBD1 (6 bases). The CDR3 spans 14 residues. Germline CDR1 reads SQVTM; CDR2 reads ANQGSEA. V lost 7 bases to trimming and J lost 0 bases, with 13 bases between them. In DNA form, the CDR3 reads TGCAGCGCCCCGGGGGGCAGCTCTGGAAACACCATATATTTT. This gives the protein CSAPGGSSGNTIYF.

This clone has only one observation. The rearrangement uses TRBV28 and TRBJ2-3; D is unresolved. The CDR3 runs 13 residues. Germline V gene sequence: CDR1 MDHEN, CDR2 SYDVKM. Trimming stripped 4 bases from V and 6 bases from J, with 11 bases between. CDR3 DNA sequence: TGTGCCAGCAGTTCCCCGGCCCCGGATACGCAGTATTTT. Translation: CASSSPAPDTQYF.

V is TRBV27 and J is TRBJ2-5; 10 bases agree with TRBD2. Germline CDR1 reads MNHEY; CDR2 reads SMNVEV (reference sequence). V was clipped by 5 bases and J by 4 bases; unmatched bases: 7. The CDR3 is 15 residues long. This chain's CDR3 is CASSPTRLAGETQYF. In DNA form, the CDR3 reads TGTGCCAGCAGTCCCACTCGACTAGCGGGAGAGACCCAGTACTTC.

This chain links TRBV28 with TRBJ1-3; D perhaps matches TRBD1 (5 bases). CDR3 length: 14 residues. CDR1 and CDR2 from the germline V gene are MDHEN and SYDVKM. V lost 4 bases to trimming and J lost 4 bases, with 11 bases between them. The CDR3 DNA is TGTGCCAGCAGTTCTGTGGGGCTCGGAAACACCATATATTTT. This sequence encodes CASSSVGLGNTIYF.

In nucleotides, the CDR3 is TGTGCCAGCAGCTTCACATCTAGCGGGAGAGACACCGGGGAGCTGTTTTTT. Translation gives CASSFTSSGRDTGELFF. This chain links TRBV7-2 with TRBJ2-2, with 10 positions matching TRBD2. In germline, CDR1 is SGHTA, CDR2 FQGNSA. This CDR3 comprises 17 residues. With 3 bases clipped from V and 3 bases from J, the junction kept 7 bases outside the gene matches.

The rearrangement joins TRBV29-1 to TRBJ1-5; D not certain. The CDR3 extends over 12 amino acids. The V end lost 0 bases, the J end lost 6 bases, and 6 bases lay between the germline ends. Germline V gives CDR1 SQVTM, CDR2 ANQGSEA. The CDR3 spells CSVEDLGQPQHF. The CDR3, as DNA: TGCAGCGTTGAAGATCTGGGTCAGCCCCAGCATTTT.

This chain joins TRBV15 and TRBJ2-2; D is undetermined. Deletions cut 5 bases from V and 5 bases from J, with 9 bases between. In germline, CDR1 is LNHNV, CDR2 YYDKDF (reference sequence). The CDR3 sequence is 13 residues long. CDR3 sequence: CATSAGITGELFF. CDR3 in DNA: TGTGCCACCAGCGCCGGTATTACCGGGGAGCTGTTTTTT.

Comment on this clone: At the DNA level, this CDR3 is encoded by other sequences in the same sample as well. This chain links TRBV12-3 or TRBV12-4 with TRBJ1-2; D unresolved. V was clipped by 2 bases and J by 4 bases, with 8 bases between them. The CDR3 consists of 13 residues. This CDR3 reads CASSLIWGYGYTF. In nucleotides, the CDR3 is TGTGCCAGCAGTTTAATTTGGGGCTATGGCTACACCTTC.

This clone is a singleton in its sample. The chain joins TRBV4-3 to TRBJ1-4; D not certain. Germline V gene sequence: CDR1 LGHNA, CDR2 YSLEER. V was clipped by 0 bases and J by 8 bases, with 13 bases between them. The CDR3 loop spans 15 amino acids. The CDR3 spells CASSQDGEGGEKLFF. CDR3 DNA sequence: TGCGCCAGCAGCCAAGATGGGGAGGGCGGCGAAAAACTGTTTTTT.

V is TRBV28 and J is TRBJ1-2; 7 bases align to TRBD1. The CDR3 has 15 residues. Germline V gene lookup returns CDR1 MDHEN and CDR2 SYDVKM. With V trimmed by 6 bases and J by 3 bases, 10 bases remained unmatched. CDR3 sequence reads: CASRSPGTADYGYTF. The DNA of the CDR3 is TGTGCCAGCAGATCACCCGGGACAGCGGACTATGGCTACACCTTC.

This chain links TRBV2 with TRBJ2-3; TRBD2 aligns across 9 bases. This CDR3 is built from 15 residues. Per germline, CDR1 SNHLY and CDR2 FYNNEI. The J segment lost 4 bases and the V segment lost 2 bases, leaving 4 bases of the junction unmatched. CDR3 nucleotide sequence: TGTGCCAGCAGTGAAACGGGACTAGCCGCAGATACGCAGTATTTT. This translates into CASSETGLAADTQYF.

This clone showed up just a few times. This chain joins TRBV2 and TRBJ2-2, with D perhaps matching TRBD1 (6 bases). The CDR3 totals 14 residues. V was shortened by 5 bases and J by 2 bases, with 9 bases between the two germline ends. In germline, CDR1 is SNHLY, CDR2 FYNNEI. The CDR3 DNA sequence: TGTGCCAGCAGTTTGGACAGCAACACCGGGGAGCTGTTTTTT. Its protein is CASSLDSNTGELFF. The variable domain in full, completed from reference TRBV2 and TRBJ2-2, reads EPEVTQTPSHQVTQMGQEVILRCVPISNHLYFYWYRQILGQKVEFLVSFYNNEISEKSEIFDDQFSVERPDGSNFTLKIRSTKLEDSAMYFCASSLDSNTGELFFGEGSRLTVL.

The CDR3 loop reads CASSFSRSSYNEQFF. The CDR3 nucleotides read TGTGCCAGCAGCTTTAGCCGTAGCTCCTACAATGAGCAGTTCTTC. The V call is TRBV7-9, the J call TRBJ2-1; D unclear. Trimming removed 3 bases at V and 0 bases at J, with 9 bases between. There are 15 residues in the CDR3. CDR1 SEHNR and CDR2 FQNEAQ come from the germline V gene (reference sequence).

This clone turned up a few times. This chain joins TRBV6-5 and TRBJ1-1; D uncertain. Germline loops: CDR1 MNHEY, CDR2 SVGAGI. The CDR3 runs to 13 residues. V was shortened by 3 bases and J by 3 bases, with 8 bases between the two germline ends. CDR3 nucleotide sequence: TGTGCCAGCAGTTATGGTAGGCACACTGAAGCTTTCTTT. It specifies CASSYGRHTEAFF.

J is TRBJ2-5 and V is TRBV7-3; unclear D gene. This CDR3 contains 14 residues. V gave up 5 bases and J gave up 5 bases, with 15 bases separating them. Germline-derived CDR1 and CDR2 are SGHTA and FQGTGA. In DNA, the CDR3 is TGTGCCAGCAGCCCCGGACCCCTCCCTGAGACCCAGTACTTC. Translating it yields CASSPGPLPETQYF.

This chain joins TRBV28 and TRBJ1-4; D remains unclear. V was shortened by 10 bases and J by 5 bases, with 14 bases between the two germline ends. This CDR3 has 13 residues. Germline V gene data show CDR1 as MDHEN and CDR2 as SYDVKM. CDR3 bases: TGTGCCACCCTAGGGCAGGTGAATGAAAAACTGTTTTTT. Encoded protein: CATLGQVNEKLFF. Drawing the rest from reference TRBV28 and TRBJ1-4, the complete variable domain is DVKVTQSSRYLVKRTGEKVFLECVQDMDHENMFWYRQDPGLGLRLIYFSYDVKMKEKGDIPEGYSVSREKKERFSLILESASTNQTSMYLCATLGQVNEKLFFGSGTQLSVL.

V is TRBV6-1 and J is TRBJ2-5, with 8 bases identical to TRBD2. There are 16 residues in the CDR3. Trimming took 3 bases from V and 2 from J; bases not matched to a gene: 8. Germline CDR1 reads MNHNS; CDR2 reads SASEGT. The CDR3 sequence is CASSEGLAGPQETQYF. Written as DNA, the CDR3 is TGTGCCAGCAGTGAGGGGTTAGCGGGACCTCAAGAGACCCAGTACTTC.

Comments on this clone: Other DNA sequences in this specimen translate into the identical CDR3. The chain carries TRBV12-3 or TRBV12-4 and TRBJ1-2; no definite D call. The V gene lost 6 bases and the J gene lost 4 bases, with 6 bases spanning the gap. This CDR3 is 11 amino acids long. CDR3 sequence reads: CASSLSYGYTF. CDR3 sequence (DNA): TGTGCCAGCAGCCTCAGCTATGGCTACACCTTC.

The chain uses TRBV7-2 and TRBJ1-5; D might be TRBD1 (5 bases). Germline V lookup: CDR1 SGHTA, CDR2 FQGNSA. This CDR3 has 13 amino acids. Trimming left V 5 bases short and J 4 bases short, with 9 bases between. The CDR3 DNA is TGTGCCAGCAGCATCCGGGGGAATCAGCCCCAGCATTTT. It codes for CASSIRGNQPQHF.

The V and J genes are TRBV5-8 and TRBJ1-5; no definite D call. CDR3 length equals 17 residues. Trimming pared 1 base from V and 3 bases from J, leaving 17 bases between. CDR1 is SGHTS and CDR2 is YDEGEE in the germline V gene. The CDR3 here is CASSLRFSAVSNQPQHF. The CDR3 DNA sequence: TGTGCCAGCAGCTTGAGGTTTAGTGCCGTTTCCAATCAGCCCCAGCATTTT.

The chain joins TRBV29-1 to TRBJ1-3; D gene ambiguous. Trimming shortened V by 2 bases and J by 0 bases, and 5 bases separated the two germline ends. This CDR3 region has 13 residues. Germline lookup yields CDR1 SQVTM and CDR2 ANQGSEA. The CDR3 protein is CSVESNSGNTIYF. CDR3 in DNA: TGCAGCGTTGAAAGCAACTCTGGAAACACCATATATTTT.

The J gene is TRBJ1-2, the V gene TRBV18; unclear D gene. This CDR3 is 16 amino acids long. V was cut by 4 bases and J by 8 bases, with 23 bases left in between. In germline, CDR1 is KGHSH, CDR2 LQKENI. CDR3 loop: CASSLDIYGSLEGYTF. DNA for the CDR3: TGTGCCAGCTCACTCGATATATATGGGTCGCTGGAGGGCTACACCTTC.

The chain joins TRBV19 to TRBJ1-2, with 7 nucleotides matching TRBD1. Germline V gene lookup returns CDR1 LNHDA and CDR2 SQIVND (reference sequence). The V and J ends lost 6 bases and 4 bases, in that order; junction bases with no gene match: 8. CDR3 length: 14 residues. CDR3 sequence reads: CASRNTGVTYGYTF. The DNA of the CDR3 is TGTGCCAGTAGGAACACAGGGGTTACCTATGGCTACACCTTC.

This chain links TRBV2 with TRBJ1-5; D is unclear. V was trimmed by 3 bases and J by 5 bases, leaving 8 bases between them. CDR3 length: 13 amino acids. Per germline, CDR1 SNHLY and CDR2 FYNNEI. This CDR3 reads CASSDIRDQPQHF. DNA for the CDR3: TGTGCCAGCAGTGATATTCGTGATCAGCCCCAGCATTTT.

The genes are TRBV6-5 and TRBJ2-4, with D possibly TRBD1 on 6 matching bases. The CDR3 consists of 15 residues. Germline CDR1 and CDR2: MNHEY and SVGAGI. Trimming took 6 bases from V and 0 from J, leaving 12 bases between them. The chain's CDR3 is CASRGDRLAKNIQYF. In nucleotides, the CDR3 is TGTGCCAGCAGGGGAGACAGGCTAGCCAAAAACATTCAGTACTTC.

The chain has TRBV27 and TRBJ1-1; perhaps TRBD1 as D (6 bases). V was clipped by 6 bases and J by 1 base, with 21 bases between them. The CDR3 length is 17 residues. From germline, CDR1 is MNHEY and CDR2 SMNVEV (reference sequence). The CDR3 loop reads CASRDSQGPWSNTEAFF. In nucleotides, the CDR3 is TGTGCCAGCAGGGACTCACAGGGCCCCTGGTCGAACACTGAAGCTTTCTTT.

The CDR3 is CASSVGVASQETQYF. The CDR3 coding sequence is TGTGCCAGCAGCGTAGGAGTAGCCAGCCAAGAGACCCAGTACTTC. This chain links TRBV9 with TRBJ2-5; D not certain. V dropped 0 bases and J dropped 1 base, with 10 bases sitting between them. Germline V gene lookup returns CDR1 SGDLS and CDR2 YYNGEE. The CDR3 covers 15 residues.